A single sample gave rise to the 31 T cell receptor beta chains below, sequenced in a study of OX40 agonist ivuxolimab in advanced cancers. Method: immunoSEQ multiplex PCR; TCRdb's copy keeps in-frame clones and lacks some. The sample includes approximately 92,000 clones, 94% seen only once; the top ten take about 0.17%. Sequencing was performed on CD4+ or CD8+ T cells sorted from blood, taken in a trial of the OX40 agonist ivuxolimab. These receptors were obtained from an adult with an advanced solid tumor such as melanoma, head and neck, liver or kidney cancer.

The gene calls are TRBV14 and TRBJ2-3, with D possibly matching TRBD1 (6 bases). V lost 4 bases, J lost 5 bases, and 16 bases lay in between. CDR1 is SGHDN, CDR2 FVKESK, per germline. The CDR3 contains 15 residues. The CDR3 sequence: CASSPQGYIGDTQYF. CDR3 nucleotides: TGTGCCAGCAGCCCCCAGGGGTATATTGGAGATACGCAGTATTTT.

V gene TRBV7-2 combines with J gene TRBJ2-2; D tentatively reads TRBD1 or TRBD2 (5 bases each). The CDR3 length is 14 residues. Germline V gene lookup returns CDR1 SGHTA and CDR2 FQGNSA. Trimming removed 3 bases at V and 2 bases at J, with 7 bases between. In nucleotides, the CDR3 is TGTGCCAGCAGCTTGGGGGTTAACACCGGGGAGCTGTTTTTT. Its translation is CASSLGVNTGELFF.

The chain couples TRBV5-4 to TRBJ2-3, with 7 bases fitting TRBD2. J lost 0 bases, V lost 1 base, and 5 bases had no gene match. The CDR3 spans 16 residues. Germline V gives CDR1 SGHNT, CDR2 YYREEE (reference sequence). This chain's CDR3 is CASSLFGGGSTDTQYF. The CDR3 DNA is TGTGCCAGCAGCTTGTTTGGCGGGGGAAGCACAGATACGCAGTATTTT.

This chain joins TRBV4-2 and TRBJ1-2; the D is unclear. This CDR3 has 13 amino acids. V was shortened by 5 bases and J by 7 bases, with 14 bases between the two germline ends. Germline V CDR1 and CDR2: LGHNA, YNFKEQ. DNA for the CDR3: TGTGCCAGCAGCGCGTCAGAGGGCTCTGGCTACACCTTC. Its protein is CASSASEGSGYTF.

The genes are TRBV6-1 and TRBJ2-7, with 7 positions matching TRBD2. Per the germline V gene, CDR1 is MNHNS and CDR2 is SASEGT. CDR3 length: 15 residues. V trimming: 2 bases; J trimming: 2 bases; junction bases outside the gene matches: 6. The CDR3 nucleotides are TGTGCCAGCAGTGAACAGCCTAGCGGAACCTACGAGCAGTACTTC. Residues: CASSEQPSGTYEQYF.

The chain links TRBV6-4 to TRBJ2-7, with D possibly TRBD1 on 6 matching bases. Trimming cost V 2 bases and J 7 bases, with 12 bases left between them. The germline gives CDR1 MRHNA, CDR2 SNTAGT. The CDR3 spans 13 residues. This CDR3 reads CASSDLQGWEQYF. The DNA of the CDR3 is TGTGCCAGCAGTGACCTACAGGGCTGGGAGCAGTACTTC.

This clone has a single count. The V call is TRBV11-2, the J call TRBJ2-7, with TRBD1 identical over 7 bases. This CDR3 comprises 16 residues. The germline gives CDR1 SGHAT, CDR2 FQNNGV. The V segment lost 2 bases and the J segment 3 bases; nucleotides outside the gene matches: 10. Here the CDR3 DNA reads TGTGCCAGCAGCTTAAGGGGCCGGGACAGCTACTACGAGCAGTACTTC. This sequence encodes CASSLRGRDSYYEQYF.

This chain connects TRBV28 to TRBJ2-1; 7 nucleotides line up with TRBD1. Germline values: CDR1 MDHEN, CDR2 SYDVKM. The CDR3 extends over 15 amino acids. V trimming: 1 base; J trimming: 3 bases; junction bases outside the gene matches: 3. CDR3 protein: CASSLSRGFYNEQFF. The CDR3 coding sequence is TGTGCCAGCAGTTTATCCAGGGGGTTCTACAATGAGCAGTTCTTC.

The chain is built from TRBV27 and TRBJ1-5; 7 bases are shared with TRBD1. Germline lookup yields CDR1 MNHEY and CDR2 SMNVEV (reference sequence). The CDR3 loop spans 15 amino acids. V shed 7 bases, J shed 6 bases, and the junction held 12 bases outside the gene matches. The CDR3 DNA sequence: TGTGCCAGCAAACCGCAGGGGGAGGTTGGTCAGCCCCAGCATTTT. Translation gives CASKPQGEVGQPQHF.

Here the CDR3 reads CASSSGTSGGARETQYF. CDR3 DNA: TGCGCCAGCAGCTCCGGGACTAGCGGGGGGGCCAGGGAGACCCAGTACTTC. J is TRBJ2-5 and V is TRBV5-1; 16 bases line up with TRBD2. Germline CDR1 SGHRS, CDR2 YFSETQ. J was trimmed by 5 bases and V by 3 bases; bases with no gene match: 7. The CDR3 has 17 amino acids.

This chain links TRBV28 with TRBJ1-2, with 8 bases identical to TRBD1. The CDR3 totals 12 residues. Germline V lookup: CDR1 MDHEN, CDR2 SYDVKM. Trimming cost V 8 bases and J 7 bases; bases outside gene matches: 6. Here the CDR3 reads CASRQGSGGYTF. CDR3 DNA sequence: TGTGCCAGCCGACAGGGGTCGGGTGGCTACACCTTC.

The CDR3 spells CASSFEGRSPLHF. The CDR3 DNA reads as TGTGCCAGCAGCTTTGAAGGTCGCTCACCCCTCCACTTT. The chain uses TRBV5-4 and TRBJ1-6; D ambiguous. Germline CDR1 SGHNT, CDR2 YYREEE (reference sequence). The CDR3 covers 13 residues. The V end lost 2 bases, the J end lost 10 bases, and 10 bases lay between the germline ends.

The chain combines TRBV28 with TRBJ1-2; D unresolved. Germline CDR1 is MDHEN and CDR2 is SYDVKM. CDR3 length: 14 residues. The V end was cut by 4 bases, the J end by 4 bases, with 13 bases between. CDR3 amino acids: CASSSSTRGYGYTF. The CDR3 coding sequence is TGTGCCAGCAGTTCCTCGACTCGGGGCTATGGCTACACCTTC.

The chain uses TRBV4-2 and TRBJ1-1; possible D gene TRBD1, 5 bases. The CDR3 has 16 amino acids. With 1 base removed from V and 1 base from J, the gap between germline ends came to 13 bases. CDR1 and CDR2 from the germline V gene are LGHNA and YNFKEQ. CDR3 region: CASSQVSGGTNTEAFF. For the CDR3, the DNA is TGTGCCAGCAGCCAAGTAAGCGGGGGGACGAACACTGAAGCTTTCTTT.

This clone has a single count. The chain has TRBV5-1 and TRBJ2-5; 7 bases fit TRBD2. Germline V CDR1 and CDR2: SGHRS, YFSETQ. The CDR3 is 13 amino acids. The trim removed 0 bases at V and 5 bases at J, leaving 1 base unmatched. CDR3 amino acids: CASSLGEGETQYF. In DNA, the CDR3 is TGCGCCAGCAGCTTGGGGGAGGGCGAGACCCAGTACTTC.

The chain employs TRBV15 and TRBJ1-5; TRBD1 aligns across 7 bases. CDR1 and CDR2 from the germline V gene are LNHNV and YYDKDF (reference sequence). The CDR3 runs 15 residues. With 4 bases clipped from V and 3 bases from J, the junction kept 6 bases outside the gene matches. As DNA, the CDR3 is TGTGCCACCAGCATCCAACAGGGGTTCAATCAGCCCCAGCATTTT. Its protein is CATSIQQGFNQPQHF.

This chain connects TRBV7-9 to TRBJ1-2; 8 bases map to TRBD1. The CDR3 has 14 residues. Per the germline V gene, CDR1 is SEHNR and CDR2 is FQNEAQ (reference sequence). With 4 bases clipped from V and 9 bases from J, the junction kept 10 bases outside the gene matches. As DNA, the CDR3 is TGTGCCAGCAGCTATGGACAGGGCTCCGAAAGCTACACCTTC. It is translated as CASSYGQGSESYTF.

The chain has TRBV29-1 and TRBJ1-4; 7 bases are a match to TRBD1. From germline, CDR1 is SQVTM and CDR2 ANQGSEA. Trimming at V came to 5 bases and at J to 5 bases, leaving 8 bases not matched to a gene. The CDR3 has 14 amino acids. CDR3 amino acids: CSVRGTVLNEKLFF. The CDR3 DNA follows: TGCAGCGTTCGAGGGACAGTATTAAATGAAAAACTGTTTTTT.

This clone was observed once. At one end, the junction sequence differs from germline, possibly due to a read error. The rearrangement joins TRBV7-2 to TRBJ2-7, with 11 bases identical to TRBD2. Looked up from germline, CDR1 is SGHTA and CDR2 is FQGNSA. There are 15 residues in the CDR3. The CDR3 coding sequence is TGTGCCAGCAGCCTAGCTAGCGGGAGGACCTACGAGCAGTACTTC. This gives the protein CASSLASGRTYEQYF.

The rearrangement joins TRBV28 to TRBJ1-2; D uncertain. Trimming took off 3 bases at V and 4 bases at J, with 3 bases between the two ends. The CDR3 extends over 11 amino acids. Germline V gives CDR1 MDHEN, CDR2 SYDVKM. CDR3 sequence: CASSFGYGYTF. CDR3 coding DNA: TGTGCCAGCAGTTTCGGCTATGGCTACACCTTC.

The rearrangement uses TRBV10-1 and TRBJ1-1, with D unclear. Trimming left V 4 bases short and J 0 bases short, with 6 bases between. The CDR3 sequence is 13 residues long. Germline CDR1 reads WNHNN; CDR2 reads SYGVQD (reference sequence). CDR3 DNA sequence: TGCGCCAGCAGTGGGGAGGTGAACACTGAAGCTTTCTTT. This encodes CASSGEVNTEAFF.

The V and J genes are TRBV19 and TRBJ2-5, with 7 bases lining up with TRBD2. TRBJ2-7 explains the end of the DNA better; the J call may be wrong. The CDR3 has 14 amino acids. Germline CDR1 is LNHDA and CDR2 is SQIVND (reference sequence). The CDR3 protein is CASNPGLYNYEQYF. The CDR3 DNA is TGTGCCAGTAACCCGGGACTATATAACTACGAGCAGTACTTC.

The rearrangement links TRBV27 to TRBJ2-6, with D hard to call. Germline V gives CDR1 MNHEY, CDR2 SMNVEV (reference sequence). The CDR3 has 15 amino acids. Trimming left V 3 bases short and J 3 bases short, with 9 bases between. The CDR3 sequence: CASSFGGVGANVLTF. The CDR3, as DNA: TGTGCCAGCAGTTTCGGTGGGGTTGGGGCCAACGTCCTGACTTTC.

V is TRBV30 and J is TRBJ2-1; 11 nucleotides match TRBD2. This CDR3 has 15 residues. Germline CDR1 and CDR2: GTSNPN and SVGIG (reference sequence). Trimming took 6 bases from V and 4 from J; bases not matched to a gene: 8. The DNA for the CDR3 is TGTGCCTGCGACGGGACTAGCGGATCATACAATGAGCAGTTCTTC. Protein sequence: CACDGTSGSYNEQFF.

This clone was recorded once. This chain connects TRBV9 to TRBJ2-1, with 7 bases that match TRBD2. CDR1 SGDLS and CDR2 YYNGEE come from the germline V gene. The V and J ends lost 3 bases and 6 bases, in that order; junction bases with no gene match: 12. The CDR3 runs 16 residues. The CDR3 spells CASSAPLGRGSNEQFF. DNA for the CDR3: TGTGCCAGCAGCGCCCCCTTGGGGAGGGGAAGCAATGAGCAGTTCTTC.

This chain joins TRBV29-1 and TRBJ2-3, with 11 bases matching TRBD2. Per germline, CDR1 SQVTM and CDR2 ANQGSEA. V was clipped by 6 bases and J by 4 bases; unmatched bases: 12. The CDR3 totals 16 residues. The CDR3, as DNA: TGCAGCGTCCCGGGGACTAGCGGTTCCCGGGCAGATACGCAGTATTTT. Protein sequence: CSVPGTSGSRADTQYF.

The chain joins TRBV4-1 to TRBJ2-3, with D perhaps TRBD2 (6 bases). The CDR3 covers 18 residues. V was trimmed by 1 base and J by 0 bases, leaving 17 bases between them. CDR1 and CDR2 from the germline V gene are MGHRA and YSYEKL. The CDR3 sequence: CASSQGRGGTPSTDTQYF. The CDR3, as DNA: TGCGCCAGCAGCCAAGGCCGTGGGGGGACGCCTAGCACAGATACGCAGTATTTT.

This chain joins TRBV28 and TRBJ2-7; the D gene is possibly TRBD1 (6 bases). The germline CDR1 and CDR2 sequences are MDHEN and SYDVKM. The CDR3 extends over 13 amino acids. V lost 7 bases to trimming and J lost 3 bases, with 13 bases between them. Written as DNA, the CDR3 is TGTGCCAGCACCTTGGGGACATTCTACGAGCAGTACTTC. It specifies CASTLGTFYEQYF.

The rearrangement uses TRBV6-5 and TRBJ2-7, with D perhaps TRBD1 or TRBD2 (5 bases each). CDR3 length equals 15 residues. Germline values: CDR1 MNHEY, CDR2 SVGAGI. Trimming removed 6 bases at V and 4 bases at J, with 19 bases between. Here the CDR3 DNA reads TGTGCCAGCAGCAGACCGGGACGGCTAGCTTACGAGCAGTACTTC. Residues: CASSRPGRLAYEQYF.

This chain uses TRBV9 with TRBJ2-2; the D gene could be TRBD1 or TRBD2 (6 bases each). The CDR3 is made up of 15 amino acids. In germline, CDR1 is SGDLS, CDR2 YYNGEE. V was shortened by 4 bases and J by 6 bases, with 16 bases between the two germline ends. The CDR3 region is CASSPRGPKAGELFF. In DNA, the CDR3 is TGTGCCAGCAGCCCCCGGGGGCCTAAAGCCGGGGAGCTGTTTTTT.

This chain joins TRBV4-3 and TRBJ1-4; 8 bases map to TRBD1. Germline V gene sequence: CDR1 LGHNA, CDR2 YSLEER. There are 16 residues in the CDR3. Unmatched junction bases numbered 7, after V lost 2 bases and J lost 5 bases. The CDR3 coding sequence is TGCGCCAGCAGCCAATTCTGGACAGGGAGGAATGAAAAACTGTTTTTT. Translated: CASSQFWTGRNEKLFF.